This TCR beta chain was identified during a study of T cell repertoires in cytomegalovirus infection. TCRdb redid the calling of the reads with MiXCR, one entry per CDR3 protein. The table includes 200,000 or so distinct CDR3 sequences, roughly 28% detected once. The length of the CDR3 is 13 residues. CDR1 SGHTA and CDR2 FQGTGA come from the germline V gene. The ends were cut back, 2 bases at V and 5 bases at J, with 9 bases in the middle. The receptor was isolated from a human donor in good health (CMV status not recorded). Some clones in this sample may be carry-over from other donors' samples. The specimen sequenced was PBMCs. The chain links TRBV7-3 to TRBJ1-1; D not certain. Here the CDR3 reads CASSLSVRTEAFF. As DNA, the CDR3 is TGTGCCAGCAGCTTATCGGTTAGGACTGAAGCTTTCTTT.